This T cell receptor beta chain was captured by sequencing in a study of human T cells and chemical hapten exposure. Across the whole study: Sensitizing treatment utilized 2% DPC over a 2 cm by 2 cm portion of upper inner arm skin.

Indicated time point: pre-sensitization, week 0. The treatment here: therapeutic diphenylcyclopropenone sensitization with weekly scalp DPC. This clonotype was found a few times. Its antigen is unidentified. The V gene lost 1 base and the J gene lost 5 bases, with 14 bases spanning the gap. The CDR3 runs 14 residues. The germline gives CDR1 GTSNPN, CDR2 SVGIG (reference sequence). General study findings and limits: Counts of TCRs above 1 in 1000 frequency stayed unchanged with DPC sensitization. Expanded TCRs grouped into significantly more large CDR3 similarity clusters than controls produced.

Library construction involved attaching unique molecular identifiers to individual cDNA molecules, which allowed quantitative, reproducible TCR counting. From the RACE reads, TCRdb called clonotypes with MiXCR, one entry per CDR3 protein. The sample yields roughly 60,000 distinct CDR3 sequences, about 7% seen once. The TCR comes from a woman in her 30s with alopecia areata. Some clones in this sample may be carry-over from other donors' samples. The chain combines TRBV30 with TRBJ1-1; D perhaps matches TRBD1 (6 bases). The sample was whole blood, taken in connection with sensitization to the hapten diphenylcyclopropenone (DPC). The CDR3 sequence: CAWSEGGIRTEAFF. As DNA, the CDR3 is TGTGCCTGGAGTGAGGGGGGGATCAGGACTGAAGCTTTCTTT.